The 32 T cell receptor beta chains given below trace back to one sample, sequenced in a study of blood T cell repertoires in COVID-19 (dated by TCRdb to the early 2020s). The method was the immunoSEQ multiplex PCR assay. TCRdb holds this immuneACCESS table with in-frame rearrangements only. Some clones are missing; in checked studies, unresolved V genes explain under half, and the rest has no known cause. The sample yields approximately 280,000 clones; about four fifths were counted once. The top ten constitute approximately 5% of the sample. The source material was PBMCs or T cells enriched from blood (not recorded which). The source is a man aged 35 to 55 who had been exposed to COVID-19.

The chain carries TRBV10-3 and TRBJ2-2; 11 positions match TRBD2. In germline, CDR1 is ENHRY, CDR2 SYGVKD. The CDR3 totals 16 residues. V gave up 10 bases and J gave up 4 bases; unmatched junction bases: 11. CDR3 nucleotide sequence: TGTGCCACCCATCTCACCGGGACTAGCGGCACCGGGGAGCTGTTTTTT. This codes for CATHLTGTSGTGELFF.

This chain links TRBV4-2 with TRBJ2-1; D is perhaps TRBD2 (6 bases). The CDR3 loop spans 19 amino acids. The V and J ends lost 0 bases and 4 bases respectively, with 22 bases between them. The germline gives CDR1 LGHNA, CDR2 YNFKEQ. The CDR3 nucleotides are TGTGCCAGCAGCCAAGAAACCCGGCCAGCGGGTAACCCTTACAATGAGCAGTTCTTC. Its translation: CASSQETRPAGNPYNEQFF.

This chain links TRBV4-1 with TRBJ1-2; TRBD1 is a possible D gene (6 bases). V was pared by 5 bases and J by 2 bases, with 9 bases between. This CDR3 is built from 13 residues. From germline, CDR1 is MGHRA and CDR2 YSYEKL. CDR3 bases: TGCGCCAGCAGCGAAACAGGGAACTATGGCTACACCTTC. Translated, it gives CASSETGNYGYTF.

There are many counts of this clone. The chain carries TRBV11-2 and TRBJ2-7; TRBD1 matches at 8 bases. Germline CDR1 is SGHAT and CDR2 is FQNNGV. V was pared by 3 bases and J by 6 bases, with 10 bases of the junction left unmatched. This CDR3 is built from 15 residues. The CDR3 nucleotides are TGTGCCAGCAGCTTGGACTTCGACAGGGGTGGCGAGCAGTACTTC. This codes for CASSLDFDRGGEQYF. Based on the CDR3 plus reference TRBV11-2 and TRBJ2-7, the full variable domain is EAGVAQSPRYKIIEKRQSVAFWCNPISGHATLYWYQQILGQGPKLLIQFQNNGVVDDSQLPKDRFSAERLKGVDSTLKIQPAKLEDSAVYLCASSLDFDRGGEQYFGPGTRLTVT.

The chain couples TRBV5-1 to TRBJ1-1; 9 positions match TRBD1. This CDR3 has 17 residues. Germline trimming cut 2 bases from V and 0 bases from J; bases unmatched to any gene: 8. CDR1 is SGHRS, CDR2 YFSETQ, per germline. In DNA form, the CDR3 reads TGCGCCAGCAGCTTTACAGGGGGCGGGACGGTGAACACTGAAGCTTTCTTT. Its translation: CASSFTGGGTVNTEAFF.

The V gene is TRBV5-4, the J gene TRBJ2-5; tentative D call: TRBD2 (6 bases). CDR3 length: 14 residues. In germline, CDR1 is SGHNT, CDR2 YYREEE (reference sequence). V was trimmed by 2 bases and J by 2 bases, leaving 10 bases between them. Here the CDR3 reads CASSFSGVQETQYF. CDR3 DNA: TGTGCCAGCAGCTTTTCGGGAGTGCAAGAGACCCAGTACTTC.

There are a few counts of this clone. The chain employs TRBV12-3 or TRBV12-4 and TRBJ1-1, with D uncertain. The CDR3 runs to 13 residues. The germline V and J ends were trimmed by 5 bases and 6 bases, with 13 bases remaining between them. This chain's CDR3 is CASSAAGVAEAFF. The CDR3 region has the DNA TGTGCCAGCAGTGCGGCCGGAGTAGCTGAAGCTTTCTTT.

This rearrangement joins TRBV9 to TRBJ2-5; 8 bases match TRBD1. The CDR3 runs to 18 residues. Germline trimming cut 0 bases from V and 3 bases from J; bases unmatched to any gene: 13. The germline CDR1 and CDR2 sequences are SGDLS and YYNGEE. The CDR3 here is CASSVVVRDRGMKETQYF. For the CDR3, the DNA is TGTGCCAGCAGCGTAGTCGTCAGAGACAGGGGTATGAAAGAGACCCAGTACTTC.

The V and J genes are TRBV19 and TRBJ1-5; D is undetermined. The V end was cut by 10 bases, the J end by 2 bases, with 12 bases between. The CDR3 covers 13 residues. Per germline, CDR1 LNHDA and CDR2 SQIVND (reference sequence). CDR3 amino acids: CATREVGNQPQHF. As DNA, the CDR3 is TGTGCCACGAGGGAGGTCGGCAATCAGCCCCAGCATTTT.

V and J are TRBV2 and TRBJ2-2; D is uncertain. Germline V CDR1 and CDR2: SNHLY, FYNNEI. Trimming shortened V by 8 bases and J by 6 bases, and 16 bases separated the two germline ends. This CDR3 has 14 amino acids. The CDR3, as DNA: TGTGCCAGCTCCCCTTGGGCCGCAGCCGGGGAGCTGTTTTTT. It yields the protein CASSPWAAAGELFF.

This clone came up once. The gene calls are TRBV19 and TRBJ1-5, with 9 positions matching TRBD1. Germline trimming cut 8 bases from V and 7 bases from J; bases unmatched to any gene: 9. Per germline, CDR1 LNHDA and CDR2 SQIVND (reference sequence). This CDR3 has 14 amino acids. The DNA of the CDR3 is TGTGCCAGTCAGTCGGGACAGGGAGTACAGCCCCAGCATTTT. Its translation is CASQSGQGVQPQHF.

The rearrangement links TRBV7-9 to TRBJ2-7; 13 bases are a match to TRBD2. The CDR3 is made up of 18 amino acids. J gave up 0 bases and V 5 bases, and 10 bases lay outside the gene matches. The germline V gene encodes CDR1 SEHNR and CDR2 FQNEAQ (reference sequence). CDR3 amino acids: CASSRSGLAGLSSYEQYF. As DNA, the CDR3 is TGTGCCAGCAGCCGATCGGGACTAGCGGGGCTAAGCTCCTACGAGCAGTACTTC. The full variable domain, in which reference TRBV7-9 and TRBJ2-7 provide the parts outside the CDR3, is DTGVSQNPRHKITKRGQNVTFRCDPISEHNRLYWYRQTLGQGPEFLTYFQNEAQLEKSRLLSDRFSAERPKGSFSTLEIQRTEQGDSAMYLCASSRSGLAGLSSYEQYFGPGTRLTVT.

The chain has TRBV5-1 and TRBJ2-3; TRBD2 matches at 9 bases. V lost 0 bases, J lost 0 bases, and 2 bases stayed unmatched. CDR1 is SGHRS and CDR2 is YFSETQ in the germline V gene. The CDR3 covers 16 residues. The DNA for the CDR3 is TGCGCCAGCAGCTTGGTTAGCGGGAGAAGCACAGATACGCAGTATTTT. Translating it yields CASSLVSGRSTDTQYF.

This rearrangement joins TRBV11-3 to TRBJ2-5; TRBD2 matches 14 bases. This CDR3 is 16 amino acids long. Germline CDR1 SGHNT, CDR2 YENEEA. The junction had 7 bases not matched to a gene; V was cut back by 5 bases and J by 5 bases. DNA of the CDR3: TGTGCCAGCAGCCAGGGGACTAGCGGGAGAAGTGAGACCCAGTACTTC. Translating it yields CASSQGTSGRSETQYF.

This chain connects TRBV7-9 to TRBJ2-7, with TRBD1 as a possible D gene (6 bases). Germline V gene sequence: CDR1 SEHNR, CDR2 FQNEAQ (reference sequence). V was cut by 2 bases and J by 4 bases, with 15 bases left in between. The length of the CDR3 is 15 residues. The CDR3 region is CASSLIRDMSYEQYF. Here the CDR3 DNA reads TGTGCCAGCAGCTTAATCAGGGACATGTCGTACGAGCAGTACTTC.

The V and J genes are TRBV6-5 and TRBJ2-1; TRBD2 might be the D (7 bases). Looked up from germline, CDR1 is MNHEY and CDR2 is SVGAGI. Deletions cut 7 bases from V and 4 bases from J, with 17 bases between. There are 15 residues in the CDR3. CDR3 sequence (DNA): TGTGCCAGCAACGCGCTAGGGGGGGGATACAATGAGCAGTTCTTC. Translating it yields CASNALGGGYNEQFF.

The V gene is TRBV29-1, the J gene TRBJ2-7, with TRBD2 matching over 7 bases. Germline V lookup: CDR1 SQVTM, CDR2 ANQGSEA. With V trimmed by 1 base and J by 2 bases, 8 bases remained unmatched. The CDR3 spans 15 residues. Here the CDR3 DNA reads TGCAGCGTTGAAGGAGCGGGGATAAATACCTACGAGCAGTACTTC. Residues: CSVEGAGINTYEQYF.

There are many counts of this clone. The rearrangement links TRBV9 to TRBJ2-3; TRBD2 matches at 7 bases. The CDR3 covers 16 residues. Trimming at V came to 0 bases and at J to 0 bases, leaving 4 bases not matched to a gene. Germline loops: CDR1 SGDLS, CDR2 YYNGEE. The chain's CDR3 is CASSVGTSVSTDTQYF. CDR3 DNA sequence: TGTGCCAGCAGCGTAGGCACTAGCGTAAGCACAGATACGCAGTATTTT.

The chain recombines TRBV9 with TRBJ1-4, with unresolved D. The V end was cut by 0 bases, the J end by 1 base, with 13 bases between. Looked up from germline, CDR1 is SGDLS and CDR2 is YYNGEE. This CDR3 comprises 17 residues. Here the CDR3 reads CASSVVDGVRTNEKLFF. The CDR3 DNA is TGTGCCAGCAGCGTAGTGGACGGGGTGAGAACTAATGAAAAACTGTTTTTT.

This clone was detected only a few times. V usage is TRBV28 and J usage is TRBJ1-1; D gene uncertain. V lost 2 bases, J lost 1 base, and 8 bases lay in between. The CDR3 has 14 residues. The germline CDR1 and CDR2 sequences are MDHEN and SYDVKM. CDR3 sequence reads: CASSLALPNTEAFF. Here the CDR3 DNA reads TGTGCCAGCAGTTTAGCGCTTCCGAACACTGAAGCTTTCTTT.

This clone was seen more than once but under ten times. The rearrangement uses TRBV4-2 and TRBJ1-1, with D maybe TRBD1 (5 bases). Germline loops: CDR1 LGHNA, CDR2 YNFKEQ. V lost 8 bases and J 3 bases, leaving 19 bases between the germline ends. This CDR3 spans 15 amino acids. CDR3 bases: TGTGCCAGCCAGCTTGAAACAGGCGCGGACACTGAAGCTTTCTTT. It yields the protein CASQLETGADTEAFF.

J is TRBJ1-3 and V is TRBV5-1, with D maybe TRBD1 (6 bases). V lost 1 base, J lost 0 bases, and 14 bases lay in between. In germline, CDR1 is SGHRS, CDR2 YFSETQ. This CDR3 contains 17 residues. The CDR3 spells CASSLRAGQTSGNTIYF. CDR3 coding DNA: TGCGCCAGCAGCTTGCGGGCAGGACAGACCTCTGGAAACACCATATATTTT.

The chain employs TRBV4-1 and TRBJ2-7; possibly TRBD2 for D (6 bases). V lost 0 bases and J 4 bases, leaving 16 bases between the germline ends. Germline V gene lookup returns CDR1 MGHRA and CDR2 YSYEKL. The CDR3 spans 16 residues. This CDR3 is CASSQDRAGPLYEQYF. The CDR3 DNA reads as TGCGCCAGCAGCCAAGATCGGGCGGGGCCACTTTACGAGCAGTACTTC.

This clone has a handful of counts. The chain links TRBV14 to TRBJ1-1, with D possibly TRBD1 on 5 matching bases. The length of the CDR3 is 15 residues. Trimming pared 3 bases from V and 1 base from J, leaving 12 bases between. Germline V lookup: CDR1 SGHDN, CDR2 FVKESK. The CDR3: CASSQNGHPNTEAFF. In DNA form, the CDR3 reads TGTGCCAGCAGCCAGAACGGACACCCGAACACTGAAGCTTTCTTT.

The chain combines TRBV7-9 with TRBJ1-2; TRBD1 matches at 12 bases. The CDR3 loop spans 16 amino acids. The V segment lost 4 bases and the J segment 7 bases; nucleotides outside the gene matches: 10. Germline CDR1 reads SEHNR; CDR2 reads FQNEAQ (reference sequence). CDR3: CASSYGTGGDFGGYTF. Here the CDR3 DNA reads TGTGCCAGCAGCTATGGGACAGGGGGCGATTTTGGTGGCTACACCTTC.

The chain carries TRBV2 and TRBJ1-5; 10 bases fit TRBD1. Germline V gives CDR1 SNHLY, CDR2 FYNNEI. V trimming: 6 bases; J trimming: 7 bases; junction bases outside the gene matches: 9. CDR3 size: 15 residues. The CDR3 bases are TGTGCCAGCAGGGGGTCCGGGACAGGGGCACAGCCCCAGCATTTT. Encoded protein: CASRGSGTGAQPQHF. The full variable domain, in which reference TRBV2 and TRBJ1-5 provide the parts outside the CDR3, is EPEVTQTPSHQVTQMGQEVILRCVPISNHLYFYWYRQILGQKVEFLVSFYNNEISEKSEIFDDQFSVERPDGSNFTLKIRSTKLEDSAMYFCASRGSGTGAQPQHFGDGTRLSIL.

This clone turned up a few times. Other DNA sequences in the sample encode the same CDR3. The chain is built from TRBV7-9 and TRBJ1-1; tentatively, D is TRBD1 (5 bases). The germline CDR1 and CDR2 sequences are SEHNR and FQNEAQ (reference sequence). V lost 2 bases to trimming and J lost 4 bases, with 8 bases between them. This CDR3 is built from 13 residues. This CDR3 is CASSLQGGTEAFF. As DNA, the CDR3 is TGTGCCAGCAGCTTACAGGGAGGCACTGAAGCTTTCTTT.

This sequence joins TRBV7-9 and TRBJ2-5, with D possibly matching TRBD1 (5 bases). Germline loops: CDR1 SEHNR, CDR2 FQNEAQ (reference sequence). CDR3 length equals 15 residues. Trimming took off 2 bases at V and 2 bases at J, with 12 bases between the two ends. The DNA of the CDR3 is TGTGCCAGCAGCTTAAGGGCAGGGCCACAAGAGACCCAGTACTTC. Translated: CASSLRAGPQETQYF.

The DNA for the CDR3 is TGTGCCAGCAGCGAAGGGACTCCCGGAGGGACCCAGTACTTC. Protein sequence: CASSEGTPGGTQYF. The gene calls are TRBV5-5 and TRBJ2-5; weak D call: TRBD2 (6 bases). Trimming removed 4 bases from V and 7 bases from J, with 17 bases in between. The germline V gene has CDR1 SGHKS and CDR2 YYEKEE (reference sequence). This CDR3 has 14 residues.

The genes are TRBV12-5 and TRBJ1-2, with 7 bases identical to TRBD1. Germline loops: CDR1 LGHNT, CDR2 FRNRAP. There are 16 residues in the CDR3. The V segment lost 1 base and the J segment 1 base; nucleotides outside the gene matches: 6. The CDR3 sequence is CASGLDVWDSNYGYTF. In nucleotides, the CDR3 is TGTGCTAGTGGTTTGGACGTTTGGGACAGTAACTATGGCTACACCTTC.

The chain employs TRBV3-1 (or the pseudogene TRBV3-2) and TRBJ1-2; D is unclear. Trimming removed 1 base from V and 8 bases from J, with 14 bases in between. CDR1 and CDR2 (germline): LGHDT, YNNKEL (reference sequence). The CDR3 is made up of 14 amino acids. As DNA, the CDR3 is TGTGCCAGCAGCCAAGGTCAGACGGGAGGGGGCTACACCTTC. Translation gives CASSQGQTGGGYTF.

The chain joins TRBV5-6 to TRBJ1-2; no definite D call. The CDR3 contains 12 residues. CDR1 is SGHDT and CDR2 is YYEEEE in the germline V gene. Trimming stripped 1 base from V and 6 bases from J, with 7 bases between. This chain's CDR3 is CASSLLPNGYTF. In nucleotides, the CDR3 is TGTGCCAGCAGCTTGCTACCGAATGGCTACACCTTC.